This TCR beta chain was recorded in a study of blood T cell repertoires in COVID-19. Repertoires were generated with immunoSEQ multiplex PCR, while TCRdb's copy carries only in-frame clones and drops some. Counted here are just under 20,000 clones, approximately 81% occurring once; the ten biggest clones make up approximately 31%. The CDR3 length is 15 residues. CDR1 is SGHTA, CDR2 FQGTGA, per germline. Trimming cost V 4 bases and J 5 bases; bases outside gene matches: 9. This receptor was obtained from a human donor with active COVID-19. The donor label of this sample is uncertain. The chain has TRBV7-3 and TRBJ2-5; 8 nucleotides align to TRBD2. Sequencing input: peripheral blood. The CDR3 nucleotides are TGTGCCAGCAGCTCGGGAAGCGGGAGTCTGGAGACCCAGTACTTC. As protein: CASSSGSGSLETQYF.